This TCR beta chain derives from a study of cytomegalovirus exposure and HLA in healthy donors. Points from the study as a whole: A later analysis showed HLA-associated TCR beta chains outstripping equally common others in clonal expansion. According to reports, the classifier identified cytomegalovirus status with high specificity and sensitivity. According to an earlier analysis, most TCR beta V segments yielded productive rearrangements about 90% or about 30% of the time. Common viral pathogens (according to a later analysis) appeared linked to several of the most significant clusters.

The PCR contained 60 Vbeta and 13 Jbeta primers. TCRdb's copy holds only in-frame clones and misses some; the assay was immunoSEQ multiplex PCR. The table shows roughly 160,000 clones, with approximately 88% occurring only once. Regarding this clone: Its antigen is unknown.

Unmatched junction bases numbered 5, after V lost 0 bases and J lost 4 bases. The CDR3 is 15 amino acids. The germline gives CDR1 SGHRS, CDR2 YFSETQ. Specimen: PBMCs. The TCR was taken from a boy younger than 10 in good health and CMV-seronegative. The gene calls are TRBV5-1 and TRBJ2-7; 9 bases agree with TRBD2. The CDR3 DNA reads as TGCGCCAGCAGCTTGGGGGTAGCGGGAGTGTACGAGCAGTACTTC. Translating gives CASSLGVAGVYEQYF.